The rows below give T cell receptor beta chains drawn from one sample of a study of shared clonotypes between healthy human individuals. Here immunoSEQ multiplex PCR was the method, and the copy in TCRdb shows in-frame clones only, minus some. The table includes over a million clones, roughly 96% detected once. The specimen was naive CD4+ T cells sorted from blood. The receptors come from a young man in good health. CDR3s include the opening cysteine and the closing phenylalanine or tryptophan. The order of the fields is clone size, J gene, V gene, D gene, CDR3 DNA, CDR3 protein. D genes are given only for firm matches. Rows give clone size only sometimes, using once, few, many, or a class for an expanded clone.

>-|TRBJ2-7|TRBV5-5|TRBD1
TGTGCCAGCAGCACGGGACAGGGGGTGTCCTCCTACGAGCAGTACTTC
CASSTGQGVSSYEQYF
>-|TRBJ1-1|TRBV5-4|-
TGTGCCAGCAGCAGCGAAATCAGGGGTAACACTGAAGCTTTCTTT
CASSSEIRGNTEAFF
>-|TRBJ1-1|TRBV5-1|-
TGCGCCAGCAGCTTGGAGGGGGTTCACACTGAAGCTTTCTTT
CASSLEGVHTEAFF
>-|TRBJ1-2|TRBV6-1|-
TGTGCCAGCAGGTGGACCTCAGGCTATGGCTACACCTTC
CASRWTSGYGYTF
>-|TRBJ2-1|TRBV6-5|-
TGTGCCAGCAGTCACGGTCATGAGCAGTTCTTC
CASSHGHEQFF
>-|TRBJ1-2|TRBV7-3|TRBD1
TGTGCCAGCAGCTTTGGCGCCGGGACAGCGGATGGCTACACCTTC
CASSFGAGTADGYTF
>-|TRBJ1-4|TRBV7-9|TRBD1
TGTGCCAGCAGCCGGGACAGCTCGAATGAAAAACTGTTTTTT
CASSRDSSNEKLFF
>-|TRBJ1-4|TRBV11-2|TRBD1
TGTGCCAGCAGTTCCCTACAGGGGGCGTTAGTAAAACTGTTTTTT
CASSSLQGALVKLFF
>-|TRBJ1-5|TRBV28|TRBD1
TGTGCCAGCAGTTACGGACAGGGAAGGAGGCCCCAGCATTTT
CASSYGQGRRPQHF
>-|TRBJ1-1|TRBV7-2|-
TGTGCCAGCAGCTTAGCAGGGGCCACTGAAGCTTTCTTT
CASSLAGATEAFF
>-|TRBJ2-3|TRBV5-6|TRBD2
TGTGCCAGCAGCTTGTATGGAGCGGGACCGACAGATACGCAGTATTTT
CASSLYGAGPTDTQYF
>-|TRBJ2-5|TRBV19|-
TGTGCCAGTAGCCTCCGGACCACTGACGAGACCCAGTACTTC
CASSLRTTDETQYF
>few|TRBJ1-5|TRBV28|-
TGTGCCAGCAGTTTAGTTGGCAGTAGCAATCAGCCCCAGCATTTT
CASSLVGSSNQPQHF
>-|TRBJ2-1|TRBV7-8|TRBD1
TGTGCCAGCAGCTTAGGGACAGGGGTCTTCTCCTACAATGAGCAGTTCTTC
CASSLGTGVFSYNEQFF
>-|TRBJ2-1|TRBV27|-
TGTGCCAGCAGGACGGGCAATGAGCAGTTCTTC
CASRTGNEQFF
>-|TRBJ2-7|TRBV30|-
TGTGCCTGGAGGGGGGAGAACGCCCGCTACGAGCAGTACTTC
CAWRGENARYEQYF
>-|TRBJ1-4|TRBV19|-
TGTGCCAGTAGTATAGGGGCACCTAATGAAAAACTGTTTTTT
CASSIGAPNEKLFF
>-|TRBJ2-2|TRBV7-9|-
TGTGCCAGCAGCAAACTAAGGGGGGAAACCGGGGAGCTGTTTTTT
CASSKLRGETGELFF
>-|TRBJ2-2|TRBV28|-
TGTGCCAGCAGTTTATATCGGCGCATGCGGACCGGGGAGCTGTTTTTT
CASSLYRRMRTGELFF
>-|TRBJ2-7|TRBV6-5|-
TGTGCCAGCAGTCGGGGCTACGAGCAGTACTTC
CASSRGYEQYF
>-|TRBJ1-5|TRBV7-8|-
TGTGCCAGCAGCTCCCATGTCTCCACGAAGCCCCAGCATTTT
CASSSHVSTKPQHF
>once|TRBJ1-1|TRBV10-3|-
TGTGCCATCAGTGCCCAGGAGGTAACTGAAGCTTTCTTT
CAISAQEVTEAFF
>-|TRBJ2-1|TRBV28|-
TGTGCCAGCAGTAATCCCCTCAGGGATGAGCAGTTCTTC
CASSNPLRDEQFF
>-|TRBJ2-7|TRBV6-1|-
TGTGCCAGCAGTGAAGCGTTTGGCAGGCGGGAGCAGTACTTC
CASSEAFGRREQYF
>-|TRBJ2-7|TRBV28|TRBD2
TGTGCCAGCAGTTTGGGGGGGACCAACTCCTACGAGCAGTACTTC
CASSLGGTNSYEQYF
>-|TRBJ1-2|TRBV9|TRBD1
TGTGCCAGCAGCCTGGGGGACAGCTATGGCTACACCTTC
CASSLGDSYGYTF
>-|TRBJ2-7|TRBV14|TRBD1
TGTGCCAGCAGCCGTTCCGGGACAGGGATCTACGAGCAGTACTTC
CASSRSGTGIYEQYF
>-|TRBJ2-7|TRBV7-2|-
TGTGCCAGCAGCTTAGGAAGCTCCACCTACGAGCAGTACTTC
CASSLGSSTYEQYF
>once|TRBJ2-7|TRBV7-2|-
TGTGCCAGCCGGGGGCGGGGACGCTCCTTCGAGCAGTACTTC
CASRGRGRSFEQYF
>-|TRBJ2-1|TRBV29-1|-
TGCAGCGTTTGGGCAAATGAGCAGTTCTTC
CSVWANEQFF
>-|TRBJ2-7|TRBV10-1|-
TGCGCCAGCAGTGAACTGCAGGGATCTCCATACGAGCAGTACTTC
CASSELQGSPYEQYF
>few|TRBJ2-3|TRBV5-1|-
TGCGCCAGCAGCTTGTACGGGGGCACAGATACGCAGTATTTT
CASSLYGGTDTQYF
>-|TRBJ2-7|TRBV15|-
TGTGCCACCAGCAAATTAGCGGAGTCCTACGAGCAGTACTTC
CATSKLAESYEQYF